The T cell receptor beta chain described here comes from a study of shared T cell receptors in the human thymus. The germline V gene encodes CDR1 LGHNA and CDR2 YNFKEQ. The CDR3 contains 15 residues. V was pared by 0 bases and J by 8 bases, with 7 bases of the junction left unmatched. Clones were sequenced by immunoSEQ multiplex PCR, and TCRdb holds only the in-frame ones, with some missing. The repertoire includes approximately 730,000 clones, 75% to 90% of them detected once, and more than 0.01% sits in the top ten. The sample also formed part of further work on human thymus T cells. That investigation notes: Those donating were healthy Finnish infants in corrective surgery for congenital heart defects. There appeared to be biased usage of V and J genes in thymic and blood repertoires.

The rearrangement joins TRBV4-2 to TRBJ2-4, with 7 nucleotides matching TRBD2. Sequenced input: thymocytes. The source is a girl in the first two years of life with a congenital heart defect. The DNA for the CDR3 is TGTGCCAGCAGCCAAGATCGGGGCAGCGGGGACATTCAGTACTTC. Protein sequence: CASSQDRGSGDIQYF.